One sample yielded the 27 T cell receptor beta chains listed below, sequenced in a study of control samples from healthy donors and cancer patients. Only in-frame clones appear in the TCRdb table, and some are missing; sequencing was by immunoSEQ multiplex PCR. The sample holds about 70,000 clones, over 65% seen once. The sequenced sample consisted of PBMCs. These receptors were collected from a woman aged 45-59 years with lung cancer.

By sample fraction, this clone is medium-sized. The V and J genes are TRBV7-9 and TRBJ1-6; TRBD1 might be the D (5 bases). The CDR3 runs 14 residues. CDR1 and CDR2 (germline): SEHNR, FQNEAQ (reference sequence). V lost 1 base, J lost 8 bases, and 9 bases lay in between. This CDR3 is CASSLEGQDSPLHF. The DNA for the CDR3 is TGTGCCAGCAGCTTAGAAGGACAAGATTCACCCCTCCACTTT.

The table lists this clone with a count of one. The J gene is TRBJ1-5, the V gene TRBV10-3; D uncertain. Germline loops: CDR1 ENHRY, CDR2 SYGVKD. V was shortened by 6 bases and J by 4 bases, with 10 bases between the two germline ends. This CDR3 comprises 13 residues. CDR3 loop: CAIRALINQPQHF. For the CDR3, the DNA is TGTGCCATCAGGGCCCTTATTAATCAGCCCCAGCATTTT.

This clone was seen repeatedly, ten times or more. This chain links TRBV4-3 with TRBJ1-2; no definite D call. The CDR3 is 13 amino acids. Germline V CDR1 and CDR2: LGHNA, YSLEER. Trimming cost V 0 bases and J 0 bases, with 2 bases left between them. In DNA form, the CDR3 reads TGCGCCAGCAGCCAAGACACTAACTATGGCTACACCTTC. It translates to CASSQDTNYGYTF.

The chain employs TRBV15 and TRBJ2-7; a weak D match, TRBD2 (6 bases). Germline V gene lookup returns CDR1 LNHNV and CDR2 YYDKDF (reference sequence). This CDR3 spans 18 amino acids. V was clipped by 0 bases and J by 5 bases, with 23 bases between them. The DNA of the CDR3 is TGTGCCACCAGCAGAGATTACATCGGGGTAGGAGGGAGGAACGAGCAGTACTTC. Protein sequence: CATSRDYIGVGGRNEQYF.

This clone has only a few counts. V gene TRBV18 combines with J gene TRBJ1-5; D may be TRBD1 (6 bases). CDR3 length: 13 residues. The germline CDR1 and CDR2 sequences are KGHSH and LQKENI. Between the trimmed V and J ends, which lost 3 bases and 4 bases, there was a span of 7 bases. The CDR3, as DNA: TGTGCCAGCTCACCGGGGGCAAATCAGCCCCAGCATTTT. Encoded protein: CASSPGANQPQHF.

The rearrangement uses TRBV24-1 and TRBJ2-3; D assignment may be TRBD1 or TRBD2 (5 bases each). Germline V gene sequence: CDR1 KGHDR, CDR2 SFDVKD. The CDR3 is made up of 12 amino acids. V was trimmed by 5 bases and J by 3 bases, leaving 5 bases between them. CDR3 in amino acids: CATSGGTDTQYF. In nucleotides, the CDR3 is TGTGCCACCAGTGGGGGGACAGATACGCAGTATTTT.

Regarding this clone: At the DNA level, this CDR3 is encoded by other sequences in the same sample as well. The rearrangement joins TRBV18 to TRBJ2-5, with D uncertain. Trimming took off 6 bases at V and 5 bases at J, with 7 bases between the two ends. The CDR3 length is 11 residues. Germline lookup yields CDR1 KGHSH and CDR2 LQKENI. In nucleotides, the CDR3 is TGTGCCAGCTCGCCTGGGGAGACCCAGTACTTC. Translating gives CASSPGETQYF.

In its sample, this clone was seen a few times. The chain joins TRBV6-6 to TRBJ2-1; 11 positions agree with TRBD2. CDR1 and CDR2 from the germline V gene are MNHNY and SVGAGI (reference sequence). This CDR3 has 15 amino acids. V gave up 7 bases and J gave up 4 bases; unmatched junction bases: 6. CDR3 amino acids: CASTASGGTYNEQFF. The CDR3 nucleotides read TGTGCCAGCACCGCTAGCGGGGGGACATACAATGAGCAGTTCTTC.

V is TRBV10-3 and J is TRBJ2-2; weak D call: TRBD2 (7 bases). Germline V CDR1 and CDR2: ENHRY, SYGVKD. CDR3 length: 16 amino acids. V lost 3 bases, J lost 6 bases, and 17 bases lay in between. The CDR3 DNA reads TGTGCCATCAGTGAAACCCCCCCGGGGGGCTCCGGGGAGCTGTTTTTT. This sequence encodes CAISETPPGGSGELFF.

The CDR3 DNA is TGTGCCAGCAGTAACCCAGGGGCGGAGAGGGGCTACACCTTC. The encoded protein is CASSNPGAERGYTF. The J gene is TRBJ1-2, the V gene TRBV25-1, with a possible D match to TRBD1 (6 bases). The V end lost 5 bases, the J end lost 8 bases, and 18 bases lay between the germline ends. CDR1 and CDR2 (germline): MGHDK, SYGVNS. The CDR3 loop spans 14 amino acids.

The rearrangement uses TRBV3-1 (or the pseudogene TRBV3-2) and TRBJ1-6; D remains unclear. V lost 2 bases, J lost 9 bases, and 14 bases lay in between. CDR3 length equals 15 residues. Germline CDR1 reads LGHDT; CDR2 reads YNNKEL (reference sequence). Here the CDR3 reads CASSQYSGSGSPLHF. The CDR3 DNA sequence: TGTGCCAGCAGCCAATATTCGGGCTCCGGTTCACCCCTCCACTTT.

This clone occurred a few times. The chain employs TRBV11-3 and TRBJ2-1; the D gene is possibly TRBD1 (5 bases). V was trimmed by 3 bases and J by 0 bases, leaving 9 bases between them. The germline V gene has CDR1 SGHNT and CDR2 YENEEA. The CDR3 length is 15 residues. The CDR3 loop is CASSFGASSYNEQFF. The CDR3 region has the DNA TGTGCCAGCAGCTTTGGGGCGTCCTCCTACAATGAGCAGTTCTTC.

This clone has just one count. The chain links TRBV19 to TRBJ1-5; the D gene is possibly TRBD1 (5 bases). The CDR3 has 15 residues. Deletions cut 7 bases from V and 1 base from J, with 14 bases between. Germline V lookup: CDR1 LNHDA, CDR2 SQIVND (reference sequence). In DNA, the CDR3 is TGTGCCAGTACCCCGGGGTGGGGGAGCAATCAGCCCCAGCATTTT. Protein sequence: CASTPGWGSNQPQHF.

This clone was observed a handful of times. This CDR3 reads CASSLWTGGAEAFF. In DNA form, the CDR3 reads TGTGCCAGCAGCTTATGGACAGGAGGGGCTGAAGCTTTCTTT. This rearrangement joins TRBV7-2 to TRBJ1-1; 7 bases are shared with TRBD1. The V gene's germline CDR1 is SGHTA and CDR2 FQGNSA. The V gene end was trimmed by 2 bases and the J gene end by 6 bases; junction bases not matched to a gene: 6. The CDR3 is made up of 14 amino acids.

This clone was detected only once. The chain combines TRBV4-1 with TRBJ2-7; D is ambiguous. The germline CDR1 and CDR2 sequences are MGHRA and YSYEKL. This CDR3 is built from 13 residues. V dropped 1 base and J dropped 3 bases, with 7 bases sitting between them. The CDR3 nucleotides read TGCGCCAGCAGCCAAGGGCGCAACTACGAGCAGTACTTC. This translates into CASSQGRNYEQYF.

The chain links TRBV6-4 to TRBJ1-1, with TRBD1 as a possible D gene (5 bases). V was cut by 4 bases and J by 1 base, with 10 bases left in between. Germline assignment: CDR1 MRHNA and CDR2 SNTAGT. This CDR3 is built from 14 residues. The DNA of the CDR3 is TGTGCCAGCAGTGCCGGGACGGCGAACACTGAAGCTTTCTTT. This gives the protein CASSAGTANTEAFF.

This chain connects TRBV7-9 to TRBJ1-3, with 7 bases aligning to TRBD1. This CDR3 is 13 amino acids long. Germline values: CDR1 SEHNR, CDR2 FQNEAQ (reference sequence). V was clipped by 5 bases and J by 4 bases; unmatched bases: 2. CDR3 in DNA: TGTGCCAGCAGCCCGGGACAGGGAAACACCATATATTTT. This codes for CASSPGQGNTIYF.

The chain joins TRBV6-2 or TRBV6-3 to TRBJ1-2, with D perhaps matching TRBD1 (5 bases). Germline V gene data show CDR1 as MNHEY and CDR2 as SVGEGT. The CDR3 length is 14 residues. Trimming removed 0 bases from V and 5 bases from J, with 10 bases in between. CDR3 coding DNA: TGTGCCAGCAGTTACTCGTCGCCAGGGTATGGCTACACCTTC. Translation: CASSYSSPGYGYTF.

This chain connects TRBV2 to TRBJ2-1; 14 positions match TRBD2. Germline CDR1 is SNHLY and CDR2 is FYNNEI. The trim removed 4 bases at V and 8 bases at J, leaving 4 bases unmatched. The CDR3 is made up of 15 amino acids. CDR3 sequence: CASSGLAGGQDEQFF. CDR3 DNA sequence: TGTGCCAGCAGTGGACTAGCGGGGGGGCAGGATGAGCAGTTCTTC.

The rearrangement uses TRBV25-1 and TRBJ1-1; the D is unclear. The CDR3 extends over 12 amino acids. Germline V CDR1 and CDR2: MGHDK, SYGVNS. V lost 5 bases, J lost 4 bases, and 8 bases lay in between. The CDR3 sequence: CASSSYSTEAFF. CDR3 nucleotides: TGTGCCAGCAGTTCGTACAGCACTGAAGCTTTCTTT.

In this sample, this clone is medium-sized. The gene calls are TRBV5-1 and TRBJ2-3; 9 bases are a match to TRBD2. V shed 7 bases, J shed 5 bases, and the junction held 8 bases outside the gene matches. Germline V gene data show CDR1 as SGHRS and CDR2 as YFSETQ. The CDR3 is 14 amino acids. The CDR3 region has the DNA TGCGCCAGCGGACTGCGGGGGGGCGGAGATACGCAGTATTTT. It is translated as CASGLRGGGDTQYF.

The sample holds a few counts of this clone. The chain couples TRBV10-3 to TRBJ1-2, with 7 bases that match TRBD1. Germline assignment: CDR1 ENHRY and CDR2 SYGVKD. The junction had 9 bases not matched to a gene; V was cut back by 4 bases and J by 7 bases. The CDR3 spans 14 residues. The CDR3 DNA is TGTGCCATCAGTGCGGAACAGGGGTTTAGTGGCTACACCTTC. Its protein product is CAISAEQGFSGYTF.

The chain couples TRBV9 to TRBJ1-6; D is unclear. Germline V gene sequence: CDR1 SGDLS, CDR2 YYNGEE. With 0 bases removed from V and 0 bases from J, the gap between germline ends came to 10 bases. The CDR3 has 17 amino acids. The CDR3 DNA reads as TGTGCCAGCAGCGTAGCCTCGGCCCCCTCCTATAATTCACCCCTCCACTTT. Amino acids: CASSVASAPSYNSPLHF.

This clone was counted once. The gene calls are TRBV10-3 and TRBJ2-3, with a possible D match to TRBD1 (6 bases). This CDR3 region has 14 residues. Germline V gives CDR1 ENHRY, CDR2 SYGVKD. V was trimmed by 3 bases and J by 2 bases, leaving 9 bases between them. CDR3 sequence: CAISDPGATDTQYF. The CDR3, as DNA: TGTGCCATCAGTGACCCAGGGGCCACAGATACGCAGTATTTT.

The chain uses TRBV7-2 and TRBJ1-2; D is unresolved. Trimming took 6 bases from V and 8 from J, leaving 19 bases between them. The germline V gene has CDR1 SGHTA and CDR2 FQGNSA. The CDR3 spans 14 residues. The CDR3 sequence: CASRPGPESRGYTF. The CDR3 nucleotides read TGTGCCAGCAGACCCGGACCGGAGTCTAGGGGCTACACCTTC.

The chain links TRBV4-1 to TRBJ1-4; D call uncertain. Germline assignment: CDR1 MGHRA and CDR2 YSYEKL. The CDR3 sequence is 16 residues long. Trimming left V 0 bases short and J 1 base short, with 9 bases between. The CDR3 sequence: CASSQDRAVTNEKLFF. The CDR3, as DNA: TGCGCCAGCAGCCAAGATAGGGCCGTAACTAATGAAAAACTGTTTTTT.

The chain couples TRBV7-2 to TRBJ1-1; D is possibly TRBD1 (5 bases). Germline V gene data show CDR1 as SGHTA and CDR2 as FQGNSA. The CDR3 has 15 amino acids. Trimming cost V 4 bases and J 1 base, with 13 bases left between them. The chain's CDR3 is CASSYLGTANTEAFF. Written as DNA, the CDR3 is TGTGCCAGCAGCTACCTTGGGACGGCGAACACTGAAGCTTTCTTT.